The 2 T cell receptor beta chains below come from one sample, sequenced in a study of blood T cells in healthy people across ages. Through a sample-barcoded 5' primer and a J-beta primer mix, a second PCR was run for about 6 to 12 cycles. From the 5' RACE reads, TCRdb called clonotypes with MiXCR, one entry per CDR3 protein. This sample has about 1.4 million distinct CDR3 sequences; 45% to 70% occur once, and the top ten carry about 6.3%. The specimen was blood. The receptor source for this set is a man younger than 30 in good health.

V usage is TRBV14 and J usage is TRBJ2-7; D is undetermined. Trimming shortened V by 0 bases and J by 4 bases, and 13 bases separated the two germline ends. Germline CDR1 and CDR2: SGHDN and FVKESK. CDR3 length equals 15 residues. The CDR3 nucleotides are TGTGCCAGCAGCCAAGATGGTCAGACTCCTTACGAGCAGTACTTC. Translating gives CASSQDGQTPYEQYF.

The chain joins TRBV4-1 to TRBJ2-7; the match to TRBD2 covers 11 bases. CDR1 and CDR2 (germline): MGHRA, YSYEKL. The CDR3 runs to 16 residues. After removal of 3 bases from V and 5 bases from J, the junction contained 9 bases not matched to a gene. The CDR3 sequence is CASSQTWGLAADEQYF. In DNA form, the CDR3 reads TGCGCCAGCAGCCAGACCTGGGGACTAGCGGCGGACGAGCAGTACTTC.